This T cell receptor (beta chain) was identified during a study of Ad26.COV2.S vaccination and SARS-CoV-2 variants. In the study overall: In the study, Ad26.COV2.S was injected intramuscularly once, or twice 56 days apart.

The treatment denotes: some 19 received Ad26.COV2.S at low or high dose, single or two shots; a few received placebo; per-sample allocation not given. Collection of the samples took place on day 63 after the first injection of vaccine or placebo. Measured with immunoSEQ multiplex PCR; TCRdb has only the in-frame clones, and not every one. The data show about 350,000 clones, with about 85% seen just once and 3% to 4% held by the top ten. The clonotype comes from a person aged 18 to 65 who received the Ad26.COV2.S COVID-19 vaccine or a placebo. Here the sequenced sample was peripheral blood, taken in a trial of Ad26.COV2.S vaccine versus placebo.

CDR3 DNA: TGTGCCCCCACTGGGAAGCGGGAGGGTTCCTACAATGAGCAGTTCTTC. Its translation is CAPTGKREGSYNEQFF. The rearrangement joins TRBV7-8 to TRBJ2-1; 10 nucleotides line up with TRBD2. This CDR3 spans 16 amino acids. The germline V gene encodes CDR1 SGHVS and CDR2 FQNEAQ. The V segment lost 11 bases and the J segment 1 base; nucleotides outside the gene matches: 11.